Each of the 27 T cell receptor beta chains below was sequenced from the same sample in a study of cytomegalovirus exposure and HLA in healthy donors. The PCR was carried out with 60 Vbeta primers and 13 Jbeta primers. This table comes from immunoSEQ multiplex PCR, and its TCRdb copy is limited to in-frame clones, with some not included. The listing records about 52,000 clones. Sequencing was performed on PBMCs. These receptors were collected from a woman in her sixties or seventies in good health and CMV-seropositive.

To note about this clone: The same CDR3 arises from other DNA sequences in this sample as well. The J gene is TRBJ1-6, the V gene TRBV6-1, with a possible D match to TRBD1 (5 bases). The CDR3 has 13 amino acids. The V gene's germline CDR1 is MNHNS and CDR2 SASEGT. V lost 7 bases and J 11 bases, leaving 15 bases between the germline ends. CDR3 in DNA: TGTGCCAGCATCCCAAGCGGGGCCCCACCCCTCCACTTT. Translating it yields CASIPSGAPPLHF.

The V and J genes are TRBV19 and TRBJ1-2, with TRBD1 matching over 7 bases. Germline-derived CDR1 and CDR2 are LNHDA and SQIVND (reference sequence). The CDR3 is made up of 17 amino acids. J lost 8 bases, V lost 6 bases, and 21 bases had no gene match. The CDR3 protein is CASSSPWQGVRGEGYTF. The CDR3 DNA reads TGTGCCAGTAGCTCTCCTTGGCAGGGGGTGAGGGGTGAGGGCTACACCTTC. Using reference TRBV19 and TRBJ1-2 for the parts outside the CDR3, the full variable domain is DGGITQSPKYLFRKEGQNVTLSCEQNLNHDAMYWYRQDPGQGLRLIYYSQIVNDFQKGDIAEGYSVSREKKESFPLTVTSAQKNPTAFYLCASSSPWQGVRGEGYTFGSGTRLTVV.

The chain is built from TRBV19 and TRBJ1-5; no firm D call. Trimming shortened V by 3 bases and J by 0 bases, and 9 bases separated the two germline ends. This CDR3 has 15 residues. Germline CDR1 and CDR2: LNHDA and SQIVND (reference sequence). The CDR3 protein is CASSITQYSNQPQHF. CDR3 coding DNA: TGTGCCAGTAGTATCACACAGTATAGCAATCAGCCCCAGCATTTT. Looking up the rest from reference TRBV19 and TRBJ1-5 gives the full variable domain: DGGITQSPKYLFRKEGQNVTLSCEQNLNHDAMYWYRQDPGQGLRLIYYSQIVNDFQKGDIAEGYSVSREKKESFPLTVTSAQKNPTAFYLCASSITQYSNQPQHFGDGTRLSIL.

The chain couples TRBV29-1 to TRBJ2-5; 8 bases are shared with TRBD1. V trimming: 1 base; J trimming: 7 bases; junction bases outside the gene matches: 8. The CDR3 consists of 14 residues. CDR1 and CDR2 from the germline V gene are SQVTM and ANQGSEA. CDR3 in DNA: TGCAGCGTTGAAGGACAGGGGATCGTCGGGACCCAGTACTTC. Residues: CSVEGQGIVGTQYF.

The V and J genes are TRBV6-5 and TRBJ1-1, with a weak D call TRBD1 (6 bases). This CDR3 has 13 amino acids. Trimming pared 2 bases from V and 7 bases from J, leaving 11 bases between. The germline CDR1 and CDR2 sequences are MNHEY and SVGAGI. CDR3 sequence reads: CASSYGGAREAFF. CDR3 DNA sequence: TGTGCCAGCAGTTACGGGGGGGCGCGTGAAGCTTTCTTT.

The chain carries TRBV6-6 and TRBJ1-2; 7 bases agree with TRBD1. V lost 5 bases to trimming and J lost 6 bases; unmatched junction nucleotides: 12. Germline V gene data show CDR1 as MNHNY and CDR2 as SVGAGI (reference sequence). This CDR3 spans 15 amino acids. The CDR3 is CASSKTDREADGYTF. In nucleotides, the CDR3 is TGTGCCAGCAGTAAAACCGACAGGGAAGCGGATGGCTACACCTTC.

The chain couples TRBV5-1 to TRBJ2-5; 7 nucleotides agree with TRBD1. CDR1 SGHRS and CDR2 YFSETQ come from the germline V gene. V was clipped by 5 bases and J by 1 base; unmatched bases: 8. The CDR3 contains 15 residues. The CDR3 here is CASRGQDRTQETQYF. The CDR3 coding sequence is TGCGCCAGCAGAGGACAGGACAGGACCCAAGAGACCCAGTACTTC. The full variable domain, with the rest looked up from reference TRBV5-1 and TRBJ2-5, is KAGVTQTPRYLIKTRGQQVTLSCSPISGHRSVSWYQQTPGQGLQFLFEYFSETQRNKGNFPGRFSGRQFSNSRSEMNVSTLELGDSALYLCASRGQDRTQETQYFGPGTRLLVL.

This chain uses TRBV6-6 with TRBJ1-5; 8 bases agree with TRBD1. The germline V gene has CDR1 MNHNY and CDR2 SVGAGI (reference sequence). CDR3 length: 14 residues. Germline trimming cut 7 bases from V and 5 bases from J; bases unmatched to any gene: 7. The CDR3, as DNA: TGTGCCAGCATAGACAGGGGTAGGGATCAGCCCCAGCATTTT. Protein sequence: CASIDRGRDQPQHF.

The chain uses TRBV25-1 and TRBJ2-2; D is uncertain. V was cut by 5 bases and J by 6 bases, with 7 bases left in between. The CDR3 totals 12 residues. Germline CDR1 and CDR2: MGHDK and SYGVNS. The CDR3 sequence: CASSLSAGELFF. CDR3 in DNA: TGTGCCAGCAGTCTCAGCGCCGGGGAGCTGTTTTTT.

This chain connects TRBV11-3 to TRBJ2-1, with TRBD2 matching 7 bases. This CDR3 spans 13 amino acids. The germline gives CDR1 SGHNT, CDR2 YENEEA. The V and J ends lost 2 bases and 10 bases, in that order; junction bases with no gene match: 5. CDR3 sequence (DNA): TGTGCCAGCAGCTTATCCGGGGAGGGCGAGCAGTTCTTC. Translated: CASSLSGEGEQFF.

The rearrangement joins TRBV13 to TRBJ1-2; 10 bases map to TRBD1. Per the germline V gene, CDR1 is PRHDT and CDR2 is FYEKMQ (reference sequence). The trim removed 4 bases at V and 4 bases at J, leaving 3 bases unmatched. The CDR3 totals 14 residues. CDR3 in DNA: TGTGCCAGCAGCTCGGACAGGGGGACCTATGGCTACACCTTC. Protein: CASSSDRGTYGYTF.

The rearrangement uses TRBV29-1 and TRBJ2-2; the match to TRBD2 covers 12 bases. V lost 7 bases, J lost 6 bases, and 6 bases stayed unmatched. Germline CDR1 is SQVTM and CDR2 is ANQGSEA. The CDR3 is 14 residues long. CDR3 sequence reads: CSGLAGAHSGELFF. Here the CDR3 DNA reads TGCAGCGGACTAGCGGGGGCTCATTCCGGGGAGCTGTTTTTT.

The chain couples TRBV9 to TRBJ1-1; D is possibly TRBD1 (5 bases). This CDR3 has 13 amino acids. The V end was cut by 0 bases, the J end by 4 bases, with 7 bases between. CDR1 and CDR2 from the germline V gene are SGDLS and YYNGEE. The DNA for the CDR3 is TGTGCCAGCAGCGTAGCAAGGGGCACTGAAGCTTTCTTT. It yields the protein CASSVARGTEAFF.

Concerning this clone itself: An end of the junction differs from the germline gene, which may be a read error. For the CDR3, the DNA is TGTGCCACCTTCCAGGGAAACACTGAAGATTTCTTT. Amino acids: CATFQGNTEDFF. The chain is built from TRBV28 and TRBJ1-1, with a possible D match to TRBD1 (5 bases). The CDR3 is 12 amino acids. Germline V lookup: CDR1 MDHEN, CDR2 SYDVKM.

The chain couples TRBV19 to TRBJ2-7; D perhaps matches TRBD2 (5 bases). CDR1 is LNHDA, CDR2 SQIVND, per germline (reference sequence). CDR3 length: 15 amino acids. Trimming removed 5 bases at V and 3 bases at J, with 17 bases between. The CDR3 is CASSSLEGIRYEQYF. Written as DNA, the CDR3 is TGTGCCAGTAGTTCACTAGAAGGGATTCGCTACGAGCAGTACTTC.

CDR3 loop: CASSRRTERGNQPQHF. The DNA for the CDR3 is TGTGCCAGCAGCCGTCGCACCGAGAGGGGCAATCAGCCCCAGCATTTT. This sequence joins TRBV5-6 and TRBJ1-5; D uncertain. V was cut by 4 bases and J by 2 bases, with 16 bases left in between. This CDR3 is built from 16 residues. The germline gives CDR1 SGHDT, CDR2 YYEEEE. Looking up the rest from reference TRBV5-6 and TRBJ1-5 gives the full variable domain: DAGVTQSPTHLIKTRGQQVTLRCSPKSGHDTVSWYQQALGQGPQFIFQYYEEEERQRGNFPDRFSGHQFPNYSSELNVNALLLGDSALYLCASSRRTERGNQPQHFGDGTRLSIL.

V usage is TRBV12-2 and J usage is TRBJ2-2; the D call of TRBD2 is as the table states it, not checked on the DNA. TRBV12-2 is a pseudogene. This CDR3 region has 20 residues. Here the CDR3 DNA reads TGTGCAAGTCGCTTAGGCCTACTAGCGGGGGGGCCTTTCAACACCGGGGAGCTGTTTTTT. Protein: CASRLGLLAGGPFNTGELFF.

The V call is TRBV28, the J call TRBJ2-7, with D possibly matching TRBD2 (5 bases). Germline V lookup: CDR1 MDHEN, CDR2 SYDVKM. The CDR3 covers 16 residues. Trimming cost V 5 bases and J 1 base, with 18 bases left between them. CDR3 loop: CASSAPLIGESYEQYF. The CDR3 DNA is TGTGCCAGCAGTGCCCCCTTGATCGGGGAGTCCTACGAGCAGTACTTC. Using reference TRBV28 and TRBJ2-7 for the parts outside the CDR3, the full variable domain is DVKVTQSSRYLVKRTGEKVFLECVQDMDHENMFWYRQDPGLGLRLIYFSYDVKMKEKGDIPEGYSVSREKKERFSLILESASTNQTSMYLCASSAPLIGESYEQYFGPGTRLTVT.

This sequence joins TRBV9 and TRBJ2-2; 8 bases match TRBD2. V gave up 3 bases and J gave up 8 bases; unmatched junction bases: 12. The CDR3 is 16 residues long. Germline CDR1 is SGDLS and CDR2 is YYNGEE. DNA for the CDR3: TGTGCCAGCAGCGACCTCGCGGGGGGCCGGGCGGGGGAGCTGTTTTTT. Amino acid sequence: CASSDLAGGRAGELFF.

The CDR3 protein is CSVRGGTGGAGELFF. In DNA, the CDR3 is TGCAGCGTCCGAGGGGGGACAGGGGGAGCCGGGGAGCTGTTTTTT. The chain combines TRBV29-1 with TRBJ2-2; 11 positions match TRBD1. Per germline, CDR1 SQVTM and CDR2 ANQGSEA. Trimming cost V 6 bases and J 6 bases; bases outside gene matches: 9. The CDR3 contains 15 residues.

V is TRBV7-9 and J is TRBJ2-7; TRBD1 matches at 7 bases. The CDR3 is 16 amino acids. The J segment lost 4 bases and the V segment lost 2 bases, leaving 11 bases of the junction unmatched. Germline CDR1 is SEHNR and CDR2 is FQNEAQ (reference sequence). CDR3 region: CASSLWPERGLYEQYF. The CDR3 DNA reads TGTGCCAGCAGCTTATGGCCGGAAAGGGGGCTGTACGAGCAGTACTTC. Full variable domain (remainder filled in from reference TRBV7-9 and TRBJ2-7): DTGVSQNPRHKITKRGQNVTFRCDPISEHNRLYWYRQTLGQGPEFLTYFQNEAQLEKSRLLSDRFSAERPKGSFSTLEIQRTEQGDSAMYLCASSLWPERGLYEQYFGPGTRLTVT.

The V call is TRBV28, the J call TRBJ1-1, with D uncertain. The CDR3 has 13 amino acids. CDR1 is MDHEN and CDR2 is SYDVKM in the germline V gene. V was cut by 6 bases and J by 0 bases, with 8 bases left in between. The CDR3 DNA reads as TGTGCCAGCAGCCGACATATGAACACTGAAGCTTTCTTT. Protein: CASSRHMNTEAFF. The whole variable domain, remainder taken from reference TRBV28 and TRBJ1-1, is DVKVTQSSRYLVKRTGEKVFLECVQDMDHENMFWYRQDPGLGLRLIYFSYDVKMKEKGDIPEGYSVSREKKERFSLILESASTNQTSMYLCASSRHMNTEAFFGQGTRLTVV.

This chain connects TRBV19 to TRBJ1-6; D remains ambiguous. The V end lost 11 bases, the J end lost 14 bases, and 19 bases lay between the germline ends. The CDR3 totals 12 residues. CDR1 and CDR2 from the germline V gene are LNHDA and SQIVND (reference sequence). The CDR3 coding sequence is TGTGCCGTGAGGTGGCCCGAGGTGGCCCTCCACTTT. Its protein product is CAVRWPEVALHF. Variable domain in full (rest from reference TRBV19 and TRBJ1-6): DGGITQSPKYLFRKEGQNVTLSCEQNLNHDAMYWYRQDPGQGLRLIYYSQIVNDFQKGDIAEGYSVSREKKESFPLTVTSAQKNPTAFYLCAVRWPEVALHFGNGTRLTVT.

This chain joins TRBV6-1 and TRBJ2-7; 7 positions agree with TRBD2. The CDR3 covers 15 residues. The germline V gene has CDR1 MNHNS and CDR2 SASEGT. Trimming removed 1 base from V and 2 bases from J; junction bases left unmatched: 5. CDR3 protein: CASSEVAGVAYEQYF. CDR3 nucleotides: TGTGCCAGCAGTGAAGTGGCGGGGGTCGCCTACGAGCAGTACTTC.

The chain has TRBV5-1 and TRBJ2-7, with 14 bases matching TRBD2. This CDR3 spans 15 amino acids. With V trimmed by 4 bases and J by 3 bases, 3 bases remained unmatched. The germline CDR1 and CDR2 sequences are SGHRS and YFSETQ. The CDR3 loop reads CASSQTSGGDYEQYF. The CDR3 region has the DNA TGCGCCAGCAGCCAGACTAGCGGGGGGGACTACGAGCAGTACTTC.

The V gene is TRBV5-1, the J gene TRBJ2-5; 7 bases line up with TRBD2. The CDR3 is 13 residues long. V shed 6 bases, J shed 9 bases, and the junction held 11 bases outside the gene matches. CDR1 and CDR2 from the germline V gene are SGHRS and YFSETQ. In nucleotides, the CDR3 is TGCGCCAGCACCCTCGAGGGCCGGGGGGCCCAGTACTTC. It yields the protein CASTLEGRGAQYF.

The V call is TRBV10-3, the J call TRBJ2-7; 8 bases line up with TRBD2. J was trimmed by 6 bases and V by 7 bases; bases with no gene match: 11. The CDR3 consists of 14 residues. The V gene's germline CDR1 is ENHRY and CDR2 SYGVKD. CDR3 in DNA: TGTGCCATCATGACTGAAGGGACTAGGAGCGAGCAGTACTTC. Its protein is CAIMTEGTRSEQYF.